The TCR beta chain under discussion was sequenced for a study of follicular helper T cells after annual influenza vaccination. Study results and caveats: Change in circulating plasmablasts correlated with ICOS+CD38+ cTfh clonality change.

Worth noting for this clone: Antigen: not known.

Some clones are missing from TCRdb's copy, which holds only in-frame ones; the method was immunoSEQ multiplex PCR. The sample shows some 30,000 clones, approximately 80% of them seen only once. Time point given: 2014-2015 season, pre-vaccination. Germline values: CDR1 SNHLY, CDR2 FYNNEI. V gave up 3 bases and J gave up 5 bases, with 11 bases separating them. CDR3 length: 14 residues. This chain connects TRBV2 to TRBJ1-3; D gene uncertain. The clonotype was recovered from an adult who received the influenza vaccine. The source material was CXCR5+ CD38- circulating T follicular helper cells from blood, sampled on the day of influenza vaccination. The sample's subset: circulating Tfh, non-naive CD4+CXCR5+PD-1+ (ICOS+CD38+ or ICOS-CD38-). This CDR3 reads CASSDAGIRNTIYF. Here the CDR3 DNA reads TGTGCCAGCAGTGACGCGGGGATTAGAAACACCATATATTTT.